Shown below are 23 T cell receptor beta chains from a single sample sequenced in a study of cytomegalovirus exposure and HLA in healthy donors. The PCR made use of 60 Vbeta and 13 Jbeta primers. Libraries were prepared by immunoSEQ multiplex PCR; TCRdb keeps only in-frame clonotypes and omits some of them. The table lists approximately 210,000 clones, about four fifths of them singletons. Material: PBMCs. The receptors shown here come from a man between 18 and 29 years old in good health and CMV-seronegative.

A single count supports this clone. The chain uses TRBV5-4 and TRBJ2-1; D call uncertain. From germline, CDR1 is SGHNT and CDR2 YYREEE (reference sequence). Trimming removed 0 bases at V and 0 bases at J, with 7 bases between. The CDR3 sequence is 15 residues long. The CDR3 DNA reads as TGTGCCAGCAGCTTGGCGGTAAACTCCTACAATGAGCAGTTCTTC. Protein: CASSLAVNSYNEQFF.

This chain links TRBV5-5 with TRBJ2-3; D is uncertain. V lost 4 bases to trimming and J lost 8 bases, with 11 bases between them. This CDR3 spans 12 amino acids. Germline V gives CDR1 SGHKS, CDR2 YYEKEE (reference sequence). Here the CDR3 DNA reads TGTGCCAGCAGCCAGACTCCCCGTACGCAGTATTTT. Its protein product is CASSQTPRTQYF. The variable domain in full, with the rest retrieved from reference TRBV5-5 and TRBJ2-3, is DAGVTQSPTHLIKTRGQQVTLRCSPISGHKSVSWYQQVLGQGPQFIFQYYEKEERGRGNFPDRFSARQFPNYSSELNVNALLLGDSALYLCASSQTPRTQYFGPGTRLTVL.

The chain joins TRBV29-1 to TRBJ2-1; 7 bases align to TRBD2. The CDR3 has 14 residues. V lost 4 bases and J lost 4; bases outside the gene matches: 7. Per the germline V gene, CDR1 is SQVTM and CDR2 is ANQGSEA. CDR3 protein: CSVVGGGVYNEQFF. The CDR3 DNA is TGCAGCGTTGTAGGCGGGGGTGTATACAATGAGCAGTTCTTC.

J is TRBJ2-1 and V is TRBV7-2; tentative D call: TRBD2 (5 bases). Per germline, CDR1 SGHTA and CDR2 FQGNSA. The CDR3 is made up of 14 amino acids. Between the trimmed V and J ends, which lost 1 base and 6 bases, there was a span of 10 bases. CDR3 coding DNA: TGTGCCAGCAGCTTAGGGATGGCGGGCAATGAGCAGTTCTTC. Amino acids: CASSLGMAGNEQFF.

Remarks on this clone: The conserved phenylalanine or tryptophan normally closing the CDR3 is absent here, so this likely arose from a read error. The chain employs TRBV29-1 and TRBJ2-7, with 9 bases identical to TRBD1. The junction had 8 bases not matched to a gene; V was cut back by 4 bases and J by 7 bases. The germline CDR1 and CDR2 sequences are SQVTM and ANQGSEA. The CDR3 has 13 amino acids. The CDR3 DNA sequence: TGCAGCGTTGGGACAGGGGATACGGGGGAGCAGTACTCC. Translating it yields CSVGTGDTGEQYS.

This clone was counted a few times. The chain employs TRBV5-4 and TRBJ2-1; 8 bases fit TRBD1. Trimming at V came to 2 bases and at J to 0 bases, leaving 7 bases not matched to a gene. The CDR3 runs to 17 residues. The germline V gene encodes CDR1 SGHNT and CDR2 YYREEE (reference sequence). CDR3 DNA: TGTGCCAGCAGCTTCGACAGGGGTGGGGGCTCCTACAATGAGCAGTTCTTC. Its protein is CASSFDRGGGSYNEQFF.

This chain links TRBV2 with TRBJ1-1, with a weak D call TRBD1 (5 bases). CDR1 is SNHLY, CDR2 FYNNEI, per germline. V was cut by 10 bases and J by 11 bases, with 20 bases left in between. The CDR3 is made up of 12 amino acids. This chain's CDR3 is CATPGEGIEAFF. The CDR3 nucleotides read TGTGCCACTCCCGGGGAGGGGATAGAGGCTTTCTTT.

This chain joins TRBV4-2 and TRBJ2-2, with 14 bases identical to TRBD2. The V and J ends lost 2 bases and 7 bases, in that order; junction bases with no gene match: 9. Germline V gene sequence: CDR1 LGHNA, CDR2 YNFKEQ. The CDR3 consists of 18 residues. The CDR3 sequence: CASSQNWGLAGEGGELFF. The CDR3 coding sequence is TGTGCCAGCAGCCAAAACTGGGGACTAGCGGGAGAGGGCGGGGAGCTGTTTTTT.

This clone has just one count. The chain recombines TRBV10-3 with TRBJ2-2, with a weak D call TRBD1 (6 bases). The V gene lost 0 bases and the J gene lost 7 bases, with 12 bases spanning the gap. The CDR3 consists of 15 residues. CDR1 ENHRY and CDR2 SYGVKD come from the germline V gene. CDR3 DNA sequence: TGTGCCATCAGTGAGTCGAAAGGGACAAACGGGGAGCTGTTTTTT. It is translated as CAISESKGTNGELFF.

The rearrangement links TRBV28 to TRBJ1-6; D is possibly TRBD1 (6 bases). The CDR3 is 13 amino acids. V dropped 6 bases and J dropped 10 bases, with 13 bases sitting between them. The germline gives CDR1 MDHEN, CDR2 SYDVKM. CDR3 DNA sequence: TGTGCCAGCAGGGTCAACAGGGCCTCACCCCTCCACTTT. Protein sequence: CASRVNRASPLHF.

The rearrangement links TRBV19 to TRBJ2-5, with D hard to call. Germline lookup yields CDR1 LNHDA and CDR2 SQIVND (reference sequence). The V and J ends lost 3 bases and 3 bases respectively, with 2 bases between them. The CDR3 is made up of 11 amino acids. CDR3 sequence reads: CASSIEETQYF. As DNA, the CDR3 is TGTGCCAGTAGTATCGAAGAGACCCAGTACTTC.

This rearrangement joins TRBV30 to TRBJ1-3, with a tentative D call TRBD1 (6 bases). Per the germline V gene, CDR1 is GTSNPN and CDR2 is SVGIG (reference sequence). This CDR3 is 13 amino acids long. Trimming cost V 1 base and J 8 bases, with 12 bases left between them. Written as DNA, the CDR3 is TGTGCCTGGAGTGGGACAGTCCATTACACCATATATTTT. The encoded protein is CAWSGTVHYTIYF. Combining the CDR3 with reference TRBV30 and TRBJ1-3 gives the whole variable domain SQTIHQWPATLVQPVGSPLSLECTVEGTSNPNLYWYRQAAGRGLQLLFYSVGIGQISSEVPQNLSASRPQDRQFILSSKKLLLSDSGFYLCAWSGTVHYTIYFGEGSWLTVV.

The CDR3 sequence: CSVEGTGTAKSTEAFF. The DNA of the CDR3 is TGCAGCGTTGAGGGCACTGGCACCGCAAAGAGCACTGAAGCTTTCTTT. The rearrangement links TRBV29-1 to TRBJ1-1; D remains ambiguous. Per germline, CDR1 SQVTM and CDR2 ANQGSEA. V lost 3 bases to trimming and J lost 4 bases, with 21 bases between them. This CDR3 is built from 16 residues. Full variable domain (missing parts from reference TRBV29-1 and TRBJ1-1): SAVISQKPSRDICQRGTSLTIQCQVDSQVTMMFWYRQQPGQSLTLIATANQGSEATYESGFVIDKFPISRPNLTFSTLTVSNMSPEDSSIYLCSVEGTGTAKSTEAFFGQGTRLTVV.

This chain uses TRBV9 with TRBJ1-6, with a weak D call TRBD1 (5 bases). Trimming removed 0 bases at V and 3 bases at J, with 7 bases between. This CDR3 is built from 15 residues. CDR1 is SGDLS, CDR2 YYNGEE, per germline. CDR3 DNA sequence: TGTGCCAGCAGCGTAGACGGGGGCTATAATTCACCCCTCCACTTT. Translated: CASSVDGGYNSPLHF.

The chain joins TRBV6-1 to TRBJ1-1, with 9 bases aligning to TRBD1. The J segment lost 3 bases and the V segment lost 3 bases, leaving 5 bases of the junction unmatched. The CDR3 extends over 15 amino acids. The germline V gene encodes CDR1 MNHNS and CDR2 SASEGT. The CDR3 region has the DNA TGTGCCAGCAGTGATGGGACAGGGTGGGACACTGAAGCTTTCTTT. This gives the protein CASSDGTGWDTEAFF.

The chain employs TRBV19 and TRBJ1-4; possible D gene TRBD1, 6 bases. The CDR3 runs to 12 residues. Germline V gene sequence: CDR1 LNHDA, CDR2 SQIVND (reference sequence). V was cut by 8 bases and J by 8 bases, with 12 bases left in between. CDR3 protein: CASGDIGEKLFF. The DNA for the CDR3 is TGTGCCAGTGGGGACATCGGAGAAAAACTGTTTTTT.

This CDR3 reads CASSGFVSYEQYF. As DNA, the CDR3 is TGTGCCAGCAGTGGCTTCGTGTCCTACGAGCAGTACTTC. V usage is TRBV28 and J usage is TRBJ2-7; D is unresolved. CDR1 and CDR2 from the germline V gene are MDHEN and SYDVKM. V lost 5 bases and J 1 base, leaving 9 bases between the germline ends. This CDR3 is 13 amino acids long. Using reference TRBV28 and TRBJ2-7 for the parts outside the CDR3, the full variable domain is DVKVTQSSRYLVKRTGEKVFLECVQDMDHENMFWYRQDPGLGLRLIYFSYDVKMKEKGDIPEGYSVSREKKERFSLILESASTNQTSMYLCASSGFVSYEQYFGPGTRLTVT.

On this clone: At the DNA level, this CDR3 is encoded by other sequences in the same sample as well. The chain carries TRBV9 and TRBJ2-5, with TRBD1 matching 7 bases. The CDR3 totals 13 residues. V shed 2 bases and J 2 bases; nucleotides not matched to a gene: 0. The germline V gene encodes CDR1 SGDLS and CDR2 YYNGEE. The CDR3 here is CASSVGQQETQYF. In nucleotides, the CDR3 is TGTGCCAGCAGCGTGGGACAGCAAGAGACCCAGTACTTC.

V is TRBV30 and J is TRBJ2-5; 7 positions match TRBD2. The CDR3 runs to 16 residues. Germline CDR1 and CDR2: GTSNPN and SVGIG (reference sequence). CDR3 sequence: CARRRGRLSRWETQYF. The CDR3 DNA follows: TGTGCTAGGAGGCGGGGGAGGTTGAGCCGGTGGGAGACCCAGTACTTC.

V usage is TRBV5-1 and J usage is TRBJ1-2; D is unresolved. Trimming pared 1 base from V and 7 bases from J, leaving 8 bases between. Germline values: CDR1 SGHRS, CDR2 YFSETQ. This CDR3 spans 12 amino acids. The DNA for the CDR3 is TGCGCCAGCAGCTTGAGGCCGGGTGGCTACACCTTC. The encoded protein is CASSLRPGGYTF.

This clone was counted only a few times. The V and J genes are TRBV5-1 and TRBJ1-3, with 7 bases fitting TRBD1. The CDR3 covers 15 residues. V lost 0 bases to trimming and J lost 4 bases; unmatched junction nucleotides: 4. Germline CDR1 SGHRS, CDR2 YFSETQ. CDR3: CASSLAGGTGNTIYF. The CDR3 nucleotides are TGCGCCAGCAGCTTGGCAGGGGGAACGGGAAACACCATATATTTT.

This chain uses TRBV27 with TRBJ2-6; tentatively, D is TRBD2 (5 bases). CDR1 and CDR2 (germline): MNHEY, SMNVEV (reference sequence). Deletions cut 6 bases from V and 0 bases from J, with 21 bases between. This CDR3 comprises 19 residues. The CDR3 coding sequence is TGTGCCAGCAGGCCCATCCCGGGAAATTCACTCTCTGGGGCCAACGTCCTGACTTTC. This sequence encodes CASRPIPGNSLSGANVLTF.

The V gene is TRBV19, the J gene TRBJ2-7; a weak D match, TRBD1 (5 bases). Germline assignment: CDR1 LNHDA and CDR2 SQIVND (reference sequence). The CDR3 is 14 residues long. Trimming stripped 8 bases from V and 0 bases from J, with 14 bases between. CDR3 in amino acids: CASQSDSHSYEQYF. The CDR3 DNA reads as TGTGCCAGTCAGTCCGACAGCCACTCCTACGAGCAGTACTTC.